What follows are 8 T cell receptor beta chains derived from one specimen sequenced in a study of Ad26.COV2.S vaccination and SARS-CoV-2 variants. The treatment here: around 19 received Ad26.COV2.S at low or high dose, single or two shots; several received placebo; per-sample allocation not given. Collection of samples fell on day 63 after the first vaccine or placebo injection. Measured with immunoSEQ multiplex PCR; TCRdb has only the in-frame clones, and not every one. In the table there are 410,000 or so clones, over 75% of which are singletons. This sample comprised peripheral blood, obtained in a trial of Ad26.COV2.S vaccine versus placebo. These receptors came from a person aged 18-60 years who received the Ad26.COV2.S COVID-19 vaccine or a placebo.

This chain uses TRBV2 with TRBJ2-5; 9 bases agree with TRBD1. With V trimmed by 10 bases and J by 5 bases, 8 bases remained unmatched. The CDR3 runs to 13 residues. The germline gives CDR1 SNHLY, CDR2 FYNNEI. The CDR3 DNA reads as TGTGCCACCCTACAGGGGGCTGGGGAGACCCAGTACTTC. Its translation is CATLQGAGETQYF.

The chain is built from TRBV10-1 and TRBJ1-4, with D uncertain. The V end lost 5 bases, the J end lost 5 bases, and 12 bases lay between the germline ends. The germline CDR1 and CDR2 sequences are WNHNN and SYGVQD (reference sequence). This CDR3 spans 14 amino acids. The CDR3: CASSPSGVNEKLFF. The CDR3 nucleotides read TGCGCCAGCAGTCCCAGTGGAGTAAATGAAAAACTGTTTTTT.

V is TRBV4-1 and J is TRBJ1-2, with 8 bases that match TRBD1. The CDR3 totals 18 residues. CDR1 and CDR2 from the germline V gene are MGHRA and YSYEKL. V lost 0 bases and J lost 8; bases outside the gene matches: 17. As DNA, the CDR3 is TGCGCCAGCAGCCAAGATAAAGGGTTTGAGCAGGGGGCGCCCGGCTACACCTTC. As protein: CASSQDKGFEQGAPGYTF.

This chain joins TRBV4-1 and TRBJ2-5; no firm D call. V was cut by 0 bases and J by 5 bases, with 13 bases left in between. In germline, CDR1 is MGHRA, CDR2 YSYEKL. The CDR3 length is 15 residues. CDR3 sequence: CASSQEGLYEETQYF. The DNA of the CDR3 is TGCGCCAGCAGCCAAGAAGGGTTATATGAGGAGACCCAGTACTTC.

The rearrangement joins TRBV7-2 to TRBJ1-1; no reliable D call. The CDR3 has 17 amino acids. V dropped 5 bases and J dropped 4 bases, with 23 bases sitting between them. Germline CDR1 SGHTA, CDR2 FQGNSA. The CDR3 DNA is TGTGCCAGCAGCCCCCCCAATTGGCCCCAGCAGAGCACTGAAGCTTTCTTT. Its translation: CASSPPNWPQQSTEAFF.

The chain employs TRBV4-3 and TRBJ2-1; 7 bases fit TRBD1. Looked up from germline, CDR1 is LGHNA and CDR2 is YSLEER. J was trimmed by 3 bases and V by 3 bases; bases with no gene match: 5. This CDR3 comprises 15 residues. CDR3 DNA: TGCGCCAGCAGCCACGGCACAGGGGACTACAATGAGCAGTTCTTC. Translated, it gives CASSHGTGDYNEQFF.

The rearrangement links TRBV6-2 or TRBV6-3 to TRBJ1-1; 10 nucleotides match TRBD1. The CDR3 runs 14 residues. The germline CDR1 and CDR2 sequences are MNHEY and SVGEGT. Unmatched junction bases numbered 3, after V lost 2 bases and J lost 6 bases. The CDR3 bases are TGTGCCAGCAGTTACGGGGACAGGGGTGCTGAAGCTTTCTTT. Translated, it gives CASSYGDRGAEAFF.

The CDR3 DNA follows: TGTGCCAGCAGCTTAGTTGGAACGGGGACAGACTACAATGAGCAGTTCTTC. Residues: CASSLVGTGTDYNEQFF. The chain carries TRBV11-2 and TRBJ2-1; 7 bases match TRBD1. Germline-derived CDR1 and CDR2 are SGHAT and FQNNGV. The length of the CDR3 is 17 residues. V lost 1 base to trimming and J lost 3 bases; unmatched junction nucleotides: 9.